This T cell receptor beta chain was obtained from a study of blood T cell repertoires in COVID-19 (dated by TCRdb to about 2020). About the investigation overall: Samples covering the acute and convalescent phases of COVID-19 were provided by collaborators in the United States, Italy and Spain. Sample metadata almost always included a de-identified subject ID, COVID-19 status, age in years and sex. Samples were obtained from the ongoing ImmuneRACE study (first 160 participants) and from approximately 1,200 subjects provided by 6 global collaborators. Subjects who had been exposed to COVID-19, were actively infected with it, or had recovered from it provided the deeply sampled blood TCRbeta repertoires that made up the dataset. The repertoires were made available in a free public database intended to serve as a resource for research on the immune response to SARS-CoV-2. Where available, HLA class I and class II types were obtained from metadata supplied by the sample provider rather than from assay-based typing. The material from the prospective study consisted of cDNA or gDNA derived from T cells, B-cell-depleted T cells, or PBMCs.

In the case of this clone: It has no known antigen specificity. Base qualities are not at hand, and no much larger clone is one base apart.

Relative to germline, V is missing 4 bases and J is missing 7 bases, with 12 bases of the junction outside any gene match. The CDR3 measures 15 amino acids from cysteine to phenylalanine. CDR3 DNA only is kept here, 45 bases in frame from base 1. CDR1 and CDR2 were assigned from the germline V gene (reference sequence) as SGHNT and YYREEE. TCRbeta CDR3 regions were amplified from genomic DNA using the immunoSEQ Assay, a bias-controlled multiplex PCR. The paper's data handling went like this. The number of nucleated cells in each sample was estimated from the amplification of reference gene primers within the assay. To quantify the absolute abundance of each unique TCRbeta CDR3 rearrangement, sequence reads were collapsed and filtered. For each sample, productive Simpson clonality was calculated by taking the square root of Simpson's diversity index across productive rearrangements. This immuneACCESS table, as held by TCRdb, lists in-frame sequences with V and J called but not all clones. Of the missing ones, under half trace to an unresolved V gene in checked studies; the others have no known cause. Clone size and the V and J calls come from that table; the DNA yielded D and trimming. Across this sample there are 200,000 to 300,000 clones, with roughly 91% seen only once. The ten largest make up over 4% of the sample.

The paper's findings and limits, for the study overall: The amount of clinical and demographic metadata varied by source and participant and was provided uncurated.

In the prospective study, participants were about 18 to 95 years old, resided in under 30 geographic areas of the United States, and were enrolled through a virtual design. To assign participants to cohorts, the prospective study relied on clinical history that participants themselves reported in a screening survey and a study questionnaire. Recovered participants in ImmuneRACE Cohort 3 were defined by two consecutive negative NP/OP PCR tests, clearance by a healthcare professional, or resolution of symptoms. Each participant in the prospective study had whole blood, serum and a nasopharyngeal or oropharyngeal swab collected by mobile phlebotomists. Over a 2-month period, participants in the prospective study had the option of providing additional blood draws and questionnaires. Before DNA extraction, blood samples from the prospective study were shipped at room temperature or frozen.

Sequenced: PBMCs or T cells enriched from blood (not recorded which). Recombination connected TRBV5-4 to TRBJ2-7; 9 middle bases align to TRBD1. The sequence was obtained from a woman aged 25-40 years who had recovered from COVID-19. The DNA reads as follows: TGTGCCAGCAGCCACGCCGGGACAGGGATGTGGGAGCAGTACTTC. Its coded protein is CASSHAGTGMWEQYF.